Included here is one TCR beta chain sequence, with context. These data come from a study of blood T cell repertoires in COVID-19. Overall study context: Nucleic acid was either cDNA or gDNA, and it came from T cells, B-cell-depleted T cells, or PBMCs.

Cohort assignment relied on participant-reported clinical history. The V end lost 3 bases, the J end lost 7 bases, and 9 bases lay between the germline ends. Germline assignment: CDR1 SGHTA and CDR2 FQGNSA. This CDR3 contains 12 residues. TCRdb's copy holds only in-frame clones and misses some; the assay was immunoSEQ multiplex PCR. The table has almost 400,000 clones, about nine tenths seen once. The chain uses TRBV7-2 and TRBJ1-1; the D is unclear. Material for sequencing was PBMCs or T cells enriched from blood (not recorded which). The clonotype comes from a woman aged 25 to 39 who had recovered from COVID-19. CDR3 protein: CASSLRGYEAFF. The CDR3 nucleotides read TGTGCCAGCAGCTTGAGAGGGTATGAAGCTTTCTTT.